This T cell receptor (beta chain) appears in the sequencing data of a study of shared clonotypes between healthy human individuals. Study background: For every donor, three CD4 naive, three CD4 memory, two CD8 naive and one CD8 memory plates were used.

This CDR3 spans 16 amino acids. V was clipped by 6 bases and J by 4 bases; unmatched bases: 11. Germline CDR1 reads MDHEN; CDR2 reads SYDVKM. Using immunoSEQ multiplex PCR, the repertoire was profiled, and TCRdb retains in-frame clones only, with some absent. The sample shows roughly 2,500,000 clones, approximately 93% of them seen only once. The J gene is TRBJ1-5, the V gene TRBV28, with 8 bases that match TRBD1. The clonotype was recovered from a man between 18 and 35 years old in good health. Some clones in this sample may be carry-over from other donors' samples. The sample taken for sequencing was naive CD4+ T cells from PBMCs. Subset denoted: CD45RA+ positively selected. This chain's CDR3 is CASRAGTGALNQPQHF. Here the CDR3 DNA reads TGTGCCAGCAGAGCCGGGACAGGAGCATTAAATCAGCCCCAGCATTTT.